Each of the 32 T cell receptor beta chains below was sequenced from the same sample in a study of CD4 T cells in relation to SARS-CoV-2 and coronaviruses. The method was immunoSEQ multiplex PCR; TCRdb's version includes in-frame clones alone and lacks a portion of them. In the table there are approximately 20,000 clones, around 80% of which are singletons. The unexposed donors gave CD4+ T cells in 2011-2018, prior to COVID-19. The cells were cultured for less than twelve days before CD4+ T cells were isolated. These TCRs' antigens remain unknown. Sequencing was performed on CD4+ T cells from PBMCs, cultured in vitro. The receptor set was obtained from a human donor in good health.

This sequence joins TRBV6-6 and TRBJ1-1; 9 bases fit TRBD1. The CDR3 is 15 residues long. Germline V gene sequence: CDR1 MNHNY, CDR2 SVGAGI (reference sequence). V shed 5 bases, J shed 1 base, and the junction held 5 bases outside the gene matches. In nucleotides, the CDR3 is TGTGCCAGCAGTCCTGGACAGGGGACGAACACTGAAGCTTTCTTT. This sequence encodes CASSPGQGTNTEAFF.

The rearrangement joins TRBV12-3 or TRBV12-4 to TRBJ1-3, with unresolved D. Trimming took 11 bases from V and 4 from J, leaving 15 bases between them. CDR3 length: 13 residues. CDR3 nucleotides: TGTGCCTCCCGGGGTACGACCGGAAACACCATATATTTT. It codes for CASRGTTGNTIYF.

In DNA, the CDR3 is TGTGCCTGGAGTGTACTGGGACTAGGGTCCTACAATGAGCAGTTCTTC. It yields the protein CAWSVLGLGSYNEQFF. The chain employs TRBV30 and TRBJ2-1; 8 nucleotides line up with TRBD2. The ends lost 0 bases at V and 1 base at J; junction bases unmatched: 5. Germline-derived CDR1 and CDR2 are GTSNPN and SVGIG (reference sequence). This CDR3 has 16 residues.

The V gene is TRBV10-3, the J gene TRBJ2-2; D gene uncertain. The CDR3 sequence is 11 residues long. Germline V gives CDR1 ENHRY, CDR2 SYGVKD. V lost 2 bases and J lost 9, with 4 bases in between. In DNA, the CDR3 is TGTGCCATCAGTGAGCGTTGGGAGCTGTTTTTT. Translation: CAISERWELFF.

The chain combines TRBV2 with TRBJ1-6; D not certain. Between the trimmed V and J ends, which lost 4 bases and 7 bases, there was a span of 11 bases. The CDR3 is made up of 14 amino acids. CDR1 is SNHLY, CDR2 FYNNEI, per germline. The CDR3 region is CASSAATKNSPLHF. The CDR3 DNA reads as TGTGCCAGCAGTGCAGCAACCAAGAATTCACCCCTCCACTTT.

This clone was seen a single time. This rearrangement joins TRBV7-9 to TRBJ2-5; TRBD2 matches at 7 bases. The CDR3 sequence is 14 residues long. Germline CDR1 is SEHNR and CDR2 is FQNEAQ (reference sequence). J was trimmed by 3 bases and V by 1 base; bases with no gene match: 2. CDR3 sequence reads: CASSLGGTKETQYF. Written as DNA, the CDR3 is TGTGCCAGCAGCTTAGGTGGGACTAAAGAGACCCAGTACTTC.

The genes are TRBV6-5 and TRBJ2-5; possibly TRBD2 for D (5 bases). The V and J ends lost 2 bases and 9 bases respectively, with 13 bases between them. CDR3 length: 13 residues. From germline, CDR1 is MNHEY and CDR2 SVGAGI. The CDR3 protein is CASSYGTTEAQYF. In DNA, the CDR3 is TGTGCCAGCAGTTACGGCACTACGGAGGCCCAGTACTTC.

This clone was recorded only once. The chain employs TRBV19 and TRBJ1-4; tentatively, D is TRBD1 (6 bases). V dropped 5 bases and J dropped 8 bases, with 15 bases sitting between them. In germline, CDR1 is LNHDA, CDR2 SQIVND (reference sequence). CDR3 length: 14 amino acids. This chain's CDR3 is CASSSGGAGEKLFF. The CDR3 coding sequence is TGTGCCAGTAGTTCCGGGGGCGCCGGGGAAAAACTGTTTTTT.

The chain combines TRBV19 with TRBJ2-1; tentative D call: TRBD1 (6 bases). Germline CDR1 is LNHDA and CDR2 is SQIVND (reference sequence). V was pared by 7 bases and J by 4 bases, with 11 bases between. The CDR3 runs 13 residues. The CDR3 DNA is TGTGCCAGTAATCAACAGGGATACAATGAGCAGTTCTTC. Protein sequence: CASNQQGYNEQFF. The full variable domain, rest sourced from reference TRBV19 and TRBJ2-1, is DGGITQSPKYLFRKEGQNVTLSCEQNLNHDAMYWYRQDPGQGLRLIYYSQIVNDFQKGDIAEGYSVSREKKESFPLTVTSAQKNPTAFYLCASNQQGYNEQFFGPGTRLTVL.

This sequence joins TRBV20-1 and TRBJ2-1, with a weak D call TRBD2 (6 bases). The CDR3 is made up of 14 amino acids. Trimming removed 3 bases at V and 0 bases at J, with 9 bases between. Germline values: CDR1 DFQATT, CDR2 SNEGSKA (reference sequence). The CDR3 protein is CSASRESSYNEQFF. For the CDR3, the DNA is TGCAGTGCTAGTCGGGAGAGCTCCTACAATGAGCAGTTCTTC.

V and J are TRBV18 and TRBJ1-4; D is unclear. Trimming removed 3 bases at V and 5 bases at J, with 10 bases between. The CDR3 sequence is 14 residues long. Germline lookup yields CDR1 KGHSH and CDR2 LQKENI. The DNA of the CDR3 is TGTGCCAGCTCACCCCGGGAGGCAAATGAAAAACTGTTTTTT. Protein sequence: CASSPREANEKLFF.

V usage is TRBV11-3 and J usage is TRBJ2-7; TRBD1 agrees at 8 bases. The CDR3 covers 12 residues. J gave up 6 bases and V 6 bases, and 4 bases lay outside the gene matches. Germline lookup yields CDR1 SGHNT and CDR2 YENEEA. The chain's CDR3 is CASSTQGGEQYF. The CDR3 DNA reads TGTGCCAGCAGTACACAGGGGGGCGAGCAGTACTTC.

This chain uses TRBV2 with TRBJ2-7, with 11 bases matching TRBD2. The CDR3 extends over 16 amino acids. V dropped 6 bases and J dropped 2; count of bases not matched to a gene: 9. CDR1 and CDR2 (germline): SNHLY, FYNNEI. The CDR3 DNA reads TGTGCCAGCAGGGGGATAGCGGGAGGGGCAGCCTACGAGCAGTACTTC. The encoded protein is CASRGIAGGAAYEQYF. The full variable domain, its missing parts supplied by reference TRBV2 and TRBJ2-7, is EPEVTQTPSHQVTQMGQEVILRCVPISNHLYFYWYRQILGQKVEFLVSFYNNEISEKSEIFDDQFSVERPDGSNFTLKIRSTKLEDSAMYFCASRGIAGGAAYEQYFGPGTRLTVT.

V is TRBV20-1 and J is TRBJ2-1, with TRBD2 identical over 11 bases. The germline V gene has CDR1 DFQATT and CDR2 SNEGSKA (reference sequence). The CDR3 loop spans 15 amino acids. Trimming removed 3 bases from V and 7 bases from J; junction bases left unmatched: 8. The CDR3 coding sequence is TGCAGTGCTAGTAGAACTAGCGGGAGAGGGAATGAGCAGTTCTTC. This gives the protein CSASRTSGRGNEQFF.

The chain joins TRBV2 to TRBJ2-1; 9 nucleotides match TRBD2. Looked up from germline, CDR1 is SNHLY and CDR2 is FYNNEI. The CDR3 has 15 residues. V lost 4 bases to trimming and J lost 5 bases; unmatched junction nucleotides: 6. CDR3 nucleotide sequence: TGTGCCAGCAGTGCTACTAGCGGGCTAAACAATGAGCAGTTCTTC. Translated, it gives CASSATSGLNNEQFF.

This sequence joins TRBV29-1 and TRBJ1-1; D gene ambiguous. The CDR3 loop spans 11 amino acids. Germline V gives CDR1 SQVTM, CDR2 ANQGSEA. With 6 bases removed from V and 0 bases from J, the gap between germline ends came to 5 bases. The CDR3 nucleotides read TGCAGCGTAGCCTTGAACACTGAAGCTTTCTTT. It is translated as CSVALNTEAFF.

The V gene is TRBV15, the J gene TRBJ2-3; D is perhaps TRBD2 (5 bases). The V end lost 1 base, the J end lost 7 bases, and 12 bases lay between the germline ends. This CDR3 contains 14 residues. Germline assignment: CDR1 LNHNV and CDR2 YYDKDF (reference sequence). CDR3 region: CATSRVRGSHTQYF. The CDR3 nucleotides are TGTGCCACCAGCAGAGTCCGGGGAAGTCATACGCAGTATTTT.

The V gene is TRBV6-5, the J gene TRBJ2-5, with D possibly TRBD2 on 6 matching bases. CDR3 length: 15 amino acids. V shed 8 bases and J shed 5 bases, with 21 bases lying between them. CDR1 is MNHEY, CDR2 SVGAGI, per germline. CDR3 in amino acids: CASALRVGEVETQYF. The CDR3 DNA reads as TGTGCCAGCGCCCTTAGGGTGGGGGAGGTCGAGACCCAGTACTTC.

V is TRBV5-1 and J is TRBJ2-5; D unclear. Germline V gene data show CDR1 as SGHRS and CDR2 as YFSETQ. This CDR3 comprises 11 residues. Deletions cut 2 bases from V and 5 bases from J, with 4 bases between. The CDR3 spells CASSFLETQYF. DNA of the CDR3: TGCGCCAGCAGCTTTTTGGAGACCCAGTACTTC.

This clone was observed a few times. The gene calls are TRBV9 and TRBJ2-1; D is possibly TRBD1 (5 bases). The CDR3 covers 15 residues. Trimming pared 1 base from V and 13 bases from J, leaving 21 bases between. Germline values: CDR1 SGDLS, CDR2 YYNGEE. CDR3 sequence reads: CASSVFEVLGPPQFF. CDR3 DNA: TGTGCCAGCAGCGTATTCGAAGTATTGGGGCCTCCACAGTTCTTC.

The chain couples TRBV7-7 to TRBJ2-5, with D maybe TRBD2 (6 bases). Per germline, CDR1 SSHAT and CDR2 FNYEAQ (reference sequence). V was trimmed by 1 base and J by 4 bases, leaving 10 bases between them. This CDR3 region has 14 residues. CDR3 sequence reads: CASSLGGAGETQYF. As DNA, the CDR3 is TGTGCCAGCAGCTTAGGGGGAGCGGGAGAGACCCAGTACTTC.

The V call is TRBV6-4, the J call TRBJ1-1; D possibly corresponds to TRBD1 (5 bases). This CDR3 is 13 amino acids long. Germline V gene lookup returns CDR1 MRHNA and CDR2 SNTAGT. V was clipped by 6 bases and J by 1 base, with 9 bases between them. For the CDR3, the DNA is TGTGCCAGCAGCTTACAGGCGAACACTGAAGCTTTCTTT. Translated: CASSLQANTEAFF.

This clone occurred a few times. The V call is TRBV19, the J call TRBJ1-5, with D uncertain. Germline CDR1 LNHDA, CDR2 SQIVND (reference sequence). The CDR3 runs 15 residues. V was pared by 4 bases and J by 6 bases, with 16 bases between. DNA for the CDR3: TGTGCCAGTAGTACCTCAGGAGGGATCGCTCAGCCCCAGCATTTT. Protein sequence: CASSTSGGIAQPQHF.

The V gene is TRBV7-8, the J gene TRBJ2-2; tentatively, D is TRBD2 (6 bases). The CDR3 has 18 residues. CDR1 SGHVS and CDR2 FQNEAQ come from the germline V gene. V lost 2 bases, J lost 0 bases, and 16 bases lay in between. The CDR3 DNA reads TGTGCCAGCAGCTTAATGGGGTCTGGGACTTCGAACACCGGGGAGCTGTTTTTT. This codes for CASSLMGSGTSNTGELFF.

The rearrangement joins TRBV24-1 to TRBJ1-1, with D unresolved. This CDR3 is built from 14 residues. The germline V gene has CDR1 KGHDR and CDR2 SFDVKD. Trimming removed 4 bases from V and 0 bases from J, with 8 bases in between. The CDR3 region is CATSENGLNTEAFF. The CDR3 DNA follows: TGTGCCACCAGTGAAAACGGGCTGAACACTGAAGCTTTCTTT.

The V gene is TRBV7-3, the J gene TRBJ2-1, with 7 bases that match TRBD2. V shed 0 bases, J shed 0 bases, and the junction held 5 bases outside the gene matches. Germline CDR1 reads SGHTA; CDR2 reads FQGTGA. CDR3 length equals 17 residues. CDR3 in DNA: TGTGCCAGCAGCTTAACGTGGCTAGCGGTCTCCTACAATGAGCAGTTCTTC. It specifies CASSLTWLAVSYNEQFF.

The chain combines TRBV6-6 with TRBJ1-1; D unclear. The length of the CDR3 is 12 residues. Germline V CDR1 and CDR2: MNHNY, SVGAGI (reference sequence). V lost 3 bases and J 2 bases, leaving 4 bases between the germline ends. The CDR3 is CASSYVNTEAFF. The CDR3, as DNA: TGTGCCAGCAGTTATGTAAACACTGAAGCTTTCTTT.

The V and J genes are TRBV19 and TRBJ2-3; 8 nucleotides match TRBD1. CDR3 size: 13 residues. Losses at the gene ends were 10 bases for V and 1 base for J; bases not matched to a gene: 4. CDR1 LNHDA and CDR2 SQIVND come from the germline V gene (reference sequence). The CDR3 spells CATGTGRTDTQYF. DNA of the CDR3: TGTGCCACCGGGACAGGACGCACAGATACGCAGTATTTT.

The V and J genes are TRBV3-1 (or the pseudogene TRBV3-2) and TRBJ2-5; tentative D call: TRBD1 (6 bases). Germline V gene data show CDR1 as LGHDT and CDR2 as YNNKEL (reference sequence). The germline V and J ends were trimmed by 4 bases and 5 bases, with 14 bases remaining between them. The CDR3 spans 14 residues. The CDR3 coding sequence is TGTGCCAGCAGCCCCCCGGGGCAGGGGGAGACCCAGTACTTC. This encodes CASSPPGQGETQYF.

This chain links TRBV24-1 with TRBJ1-2; D uncertain. Germline V gives CDR1 KGHDR, CDR2 SFDVKD. V was trimmed by 1 base and J by 4 bases, leaving 3 bases between them. The CDR3 sequence is 12 residues long. The CDR3 loop is CATSDFVYGYTF. DNA of the CDR3: TGTGCCACCAGTGATTTTGTCTATGGCTACACCTTC.

The gene calls are TRBV20-1 and TRBJ2-5, with 7 bases matching TRBD2. With V trimmed by 3 bases and J by 4 bases, 8 bases remained unmatched. The CDR3 covers 14 residues. The germline gives CDR1 DFQATT, CDR2 SNEGSKA (reference sequence). This chain's CDR3 is CSASSGGLGETQYF. In DNA, the CDR3 is TGCAGTGCTAGTTCGGGAGGTCTGGGAGAGACCCAGTACTTC.

J is TRBJ2-3 and V is TRBV9, with 13 positions matching TRBD2. This CDR3 spans 16 amino acids. The germline CDR1 and CDR2 sequences are SGDLS and YYNGEE. V trimming: 0 bases; J trimming: 6 bases; junction bases outside the gene matches: 4. CDR3 region: CASSVGVTSGRDTQYF. CDR3 nucleotides: TGTGCCAGCAGCGTAGGTGTGACTAGCGGGAGGGATACGCAGTATTTT. The entire variable domain, with the rest obtained from reference TRBV9 and TRBJ2-3, is as follows: DSGVTQTPKHLITATGQRVTLRCSPRSGDLSVYWYQQSLDQGLQFLIQYYNGEERAKGNILERFSAQQFPDLHSELNLSSLELGDSALYFCASSVGVTSGRDTQYFGPGTRLTVL.